This entry lists 20 T cell receptor beta chains sequenced from one sample in a study of blood T cell repertoires in COVID-19. Profiled with immunoSEQ multiplex PCR; TCRdb holds only in-frame clones, not every one. The sample carries some 380,000 clones, around 90% recorded once. Sequencing was carried out using peripheral blood. The receptors originated from a man between 18 and 35 years old with active or convalescent COVID-19.

This clone has a handful of counts. The same CDR3 can be traced to other DNA sequences in this sample. The rearrangement links TRBV28 to TRBJ2-7; 11 bases fit TRBD2. CDR1 is MDHEN, CDR2 SYDVKM, per germline. J lost 1 base, V lost 5 bases, and 4 bases had no gene match. This CDR3 region has 15 residues. DNA for the CDR3: TGTGCCAGCAGTCCCGGGACTAGCGGTTCCTACGAGCAGTACTTC. Amino acid sequence: CASSPGTSGSYEQYF.

V gene TRBV9 combines with J gene TRBJ1-2; D gene ambiguous. This CDR3 has 13 amino acids. V lost 0 bases to trimming and J lost 6 bases, with 9 bases between them. Germline CDR1 reads SGDLS; CDR2 reads YYNGEE. The CDR3 is CASSVASRDGYTF. As DNA, the CDR3 is TGTGCCAGCAGCGTAGCGTCCCGGGATGGCTACACCTTC.

The chain joins TRBV28 to TRBJ1-2; D is perhaps TRBD1 (5 bases). V lost 5 bases, J lost 3 bases, and 16 bases lay in between. CDR1 and CDR2 (germline): MDHEN, SYDVKM. CDR3 length: 15 residues. CDR3 coding DNA: TGTGCCAGCAGTCCAGCGGGGGGAGGGGACTATGGCTACACCTTC. Translating gives CASSPAGGGDYGYTF.

This clone was counted between two and nine times. The V gene is TRBV14, the J gene TRBJ1-1, with D perhaps matching TRBD1 (5 bases). The CDR3 consists of 14 residues. Germline lookup yields CDR1 SGHDN and CDR2 FVKESK. V shed 4 bases and J shed 5 bases, with 14 bases lying between them. In DNA form, the CDR3 reads TGTGCCAGCAGCCCTTACGGGACTTCGACTGAAGCTTTCTTT. It specifies CASSPYGTSTEAFF.

The chain uses TRBV28 and TRBJ1-5; D ambiguous. This CDR3 contains 14 residues. Trimming took 5 bases from V and 5 from J, leaving 13 bases between them. The germline V gene has CDR1 MDHEN and CDR2 SYDVKM. CDR3 nucleotides: TGTGCCAGCAGTCTCCCCCTCGTTTATCAGCCCCAGCATTTT. Its translation: CASSLPLVYQPQHF. Using reference TRBV28 and TRBJ1-5 for the parts outside the CDR3, the full variable domain is DVKVTQSSRYLVKRTGEKVFLECVQDMDHENMFWYRQDPGLGLRLIYFSYDVKMKEKGDIPEGYSVSREKKERFSLILESASTNQTSMYLCASSLPLVYQPQHFGDGTRLSIL.

This clone showed up just once. This chain's CDR3 is CASSDPRGDREFF. The CDR3 region has the DNA TGTGCCAGCAGTGACCCACGGGGGGATCGAGAGTTCTTC. The chain couples TRBV25-1 to TRBJ2-1; 7 nucleotides line up with TRBD2. The germline CDR1 and CDR2 sequences are MGHDK and SYGVNS. The CDR3 has 13 residues. V lost 3 bases, J lost 14 bases, and 10 bases stayed unmatched.

This chain connects TRBV5-6 to TRBJ2-2; D perhaps matches TRBD1 (7 bases). V lost 6 bases and J 3 bases, leaving 18 bases between the germline ends. Germline V CDR1 and CDR2: SGHDT, YYEEEE. The CDR3 contains 16 residues. The CDR3: CASTLRGEMDTGELFF. DNA of the CDR3: TGTGCCAGCACCCTCAGGGGGGAAATGGACACCGGGGAGCTGTTTTTT.

This clone was detected only once. This chain joins TRBV3-1 (or the pseudogene TRBV3-2) and TRBJ2-7; D remains ambiguous. This CDR3 has 13 residues. Germline V gene lookup returns CDR1 LGHDT and CDR2 YNNKEL (reference sequence). The V end was cut by 1 base, the J end by 3 bases, with 7 bases between. CDR3 sequence reads: CASSQVYSYEQYF. CDR3 bases: TGTGCCAGCAGCCAAGTGTACAGCTACGAGCAGTACTTC.

V usage is TRBV28 and J usage is TRBJ2-2, with a tentative D call TRBD1 (5 bases). V lost 3 bases, J lost 6 bases, and 20 bases lay in between. CDR1 and CDR2 (germline): MDHEN, SYDVKM. CDR3 length: 17 residues. DNA of the CDR3: TGTGCCAGCAGTTTTTCCTGGGCAGGGTTGAGCGCCGGGGAGCTGTTTTTT. Translation gives CASSFSWAGLSAGELFF. The full variable domain, with the rest looked up from reference TRBV28 and TRBJ2-2, is DVKVTQSSRYLVKRTGEKVFLECVQDMDHENMFWYRQDPGLGLRLIYFSYDVKMKEKGDIPEGYSVSREKKERFSLILESASTNQTSMYLCASSFSWAGLSAGELFFGEGSRLTVL.

V gene TRBV11-3 combines with J gene TRBJ2-2; 9 positions match TRBD1. Germline V CDR1 and CDR2: SGHNT, YENEEA. J gave up 5 bases and V 0 bases, and 7 bases lay outside the gene matches. The CDR3 sequence is 17 residues long. CDR3 sequence: CASSLDPGQGFTGELFF. In DNA, the CDR3 is TGTGCCAGCAGCTTAGACCCGGGACAGGGATTTACCGGGGAGCTGTTTTTT.

This chain links TRBV7-2 with TRBJ2-1; TRBD2 agrees at 10 bases. Germline V gives CDR1 SGHTA, CDR2 FQGNSA. The V segment lost 3 bases and the J segment 1 base; nucleotides outside the gene matches: 3. The CDR3 extends over 16 amino acids. CDR3 protein: CASSLGLARSYNEQFF. For the CDR3, the DNA is TGTGCCAGCAGCTTGGGACTAGCGAGATCCTACAATGAGCAGTTCTTC.

The chain employs TRBV4-3 and TRBJ2-3; a weak D match, TRBD2 (5 bases). V gave up 1 base and J gave up 3 bases, with 5 bases separating them. In germline, CDR1 is LGHNA, CDR2 YSLEER. The CDR3 covers 13 residues. The CDR3 region has the DNA TGCGCCAGCAGCCAAGGGACTACAGATACGCAGTATTTT. Its protein is CASSQGTTDTQYF.

The V call is TRBV2, the J call TRBJ2-1; TRBD1 agrees at 9 bases. V was pared by 6 bases and J by 15 bases, with 9 bases of the junction left unmatched. The CDR3 loop spans 12 amino acids. Germline V lookup: CDR1 SNHLY, CDR2 FYNNEI. CDR3 protein: CASRGQGFVRFF. The CDR3 DNA is TGTGCCAGCAGGGGACAGGGTTTCGTCCGGTTCTTC.

Only one count was recorded for this clone. The chain links TRBV7-3 to TRBJ2-6; 8 bases agree with TRBD1. CDR3 length: 15 residues. The V gene's germline CDR1 is SGHTA and CDR2 FQGTGA. V lost 4 bases, J lost 2 bases, and 1 base stayed unmatched. As DNA, the CDR3 is TGTGCCAGCAGCTCACAGGGGGCTGGGGCCAACGTCCTGACTTTC. Amino acid sequence: CASSSQGAGANVLTF.

The V call is TRBV12-3 or TRBV12-4, the J call TRBJ1-2, with D hard to call. V shed 8 bases and J shed 4 bases, with 11 bases lying between them. The CDR3 contains 12 residues. Written as DNA, the CDR3 is TGTGCCAGCGGAAAAACAGCCTATGGCTACACCTTC. This translates into CASGKTAYGYTF.

On this clone: Mismatch with germline at one junction end may stem from a read error. V is TRBV7-2 and J is TRBJ1-1, with 7 bases matching TRBD1. CDR3 length equals 19 residues. The germline gives CDR1 SGHTA, CDR2 FQGNSA. CDR3 DNA: TGTGCCAGCAGTTTAGGGAGGGGGCGAGGGGCCATTATGAACACTGAAGCTTTCTTT. It specifies CASSLGRGRGAIMNTEAFF.

The CDR3 DNA is TGTGCCAGCAGTCCGACGGGACAGGGTCGTGAAAAACTGTTTTTT. Amino acids: CASSPTGQGREKLFF. V usage is TRBV6-4 and J usage is TRBJ1-4; 9 positions agree with TRBD1. This CDR3 region has 15 residues. Germline V CDR1 and CDR2: MRHNA, SNTAGT. V was clipped by 5 bases and J by 7 bases; unmatched bases: 8.

The chain joins TRBV6-5 to TRBJ2-1; the match to TRBD1 covers 11 bases. With V trimmed by 6 bases and J by 3 bases, 4 bases remained unmatched. Germline V lookup: CDR1 MNHEY, CDR2 SVGAGI. The CDR3 sequence is 15 residues long. DNA of the CDR3: TGTGCCAGCAGACGGGACAGGGGGGGCTACAATGAGCAGTTCTTC. Translated: CASRRDRGGYNEQFF.

CDR3 DNA: TGTGCCAGCAGCCCGGGTGGCGGGGGCCTGATTTTTTCTGAAGCTTTCTTT. Protein: CASSPGGGGLIFSEAFF. The chain uses TRBV7-3 and TRBJ1-1; possibly TRBD1 for D (6 bases). The ends were cut back, 5 bases at V and 6 bases at J, with 25 bases in the middle. The CDR3 consists of 17 residues. In germline, CDR1 is SGHTA, CDR2 FQGTGA.

This clone was seen ten or more times. The V call is TRBV6-4, the J call TRBJ2-3, with D possibly being TRBD2 (7 bases). Trimming took 6 bases from V and 3 from J, leaving 16 bases between them. CDR3 length: 15 residues. Germline loops: CDR1 MRHNA, CDR2 SNTAGT. Here the CDR3 reads CASSAEGGATDTQYF. The CDR3 DNA reads TGTGCCAGCAGCGCCGAGGGGGGGGCAACAGATACGCAGTATTTT.